This T cell receptor beta chain was profiled in a study of blood T cell repertoires in COVID-19. Study at large: Researchers got acute and convalescent COVID-19 samples from the United States, Italy and Spain.

Assay used: immunoSEQ multiplex PCR; TCRdb lists only in-frame clones, some missing. The data show roughly 340,000 clones, with 80% to 90% seen just once and around 1% held by the top ten. Ages ranged from about 18 to 89 years, with residence in 24 US areas. The germline V gene has CDR1 SGDLS and CDR2 YYNGEE. The CDR3 sequence is 13 residues long. Between the trimmed V and J ends, which lost 3 bases and 4 bases, there was a span of 10 bases. The chain carries TRBV9 and TRBJ1-2; D gene unclear. Material for sequencing was PBMCs or T cells enriched from blood (not recorded which). The sequence derives from a man aged 18 to 30 who had recovered from COVID-19. DNA for the CDR3: TGTGCCAGCAGCGCCCCTTCCCCCTATGGCTACACCTTC. Its translation is CASSAPSPYGYTF. The whole variable domain, remainder taken from reference TRBV9 and TRBJ1-2, is DSGVTQTPKHLITATGQRVTLRCSPRSGDLSVYWYQQSLDQGLQFLIQYYNGEERAKGNILERFSAQQFPDLHSELNLSSLELGDSALYFCASSAPSPYGYTFGSGTRLTVV.